Sequencing of this T cell receptor (beta chain) was carried out in a study of blood T cells in healthy people across ages. Points from the study as a whole: Unsorted PBMCs prevented conclusive naive versus antigen-experienced comparison.

Total RNA was extracted at no less than 6 micrograms per sample. The germline V gene encodes CDR1 SGDLS and CDR2 YYNGEE. Trimming pared 0 bases from V and 5 bases from J, leaving 11 bases between. The CDR3 runs 14 residues. Note on this clonotype: Its target is not known.

Through a sample-barcoded 5' primer and a J-beta primer mix, a second PCR was run for roughly 7 to 12 cycles. Paired-end reads containing CDR3 totaled no fewer than 3 million for each sample. TCRdb processed the 5' RACE reads anew with MiXCR; each CDR3 protein has one entry. This table holds 1.4 million or so distinct CDR3 sequences, 40% to 45% found once. The chain carries TRBV9 and TRBJ1-2, with D perhaps matching TRBD1 (5 bases). This clonotype originated in a woman younger than 30 in good health. The sequenced material came from blood. CDR3 protein: CASSVGGGAYGYTF. CDR3 nucleotide sequence: TGTGCCAGCAGCGTAGGCGGGGGAGCGTATGGCTACACCTTC. Based on the CDR3 plus reference TRBV9 and TRBJ1-2, the full variable domain is DSGVTQTPKHLITATGQRVTLRCSPRSGDLSVYWYQQSLDQGLQFLIQYYNGEERAKGNILERFSAQQFPDLHSELNLSSLELGDSALYFCASSVGGGAYGYTFGSGTRLTVV.